This entry features one T cell receptor beta chain sequence. These data originate in a study of blood T cell repertoires in COVID-19. Study overall: PBMCs, B-cell-depleted T cells, or T cells provided the cDNA or gDNA that made up the material.

The ends were cut back, 5 bases at V and 0 bases at J, with 11 bases in the middle. Germline-derived CDR1 and CDR2 are SGHNT and YENEEA. The CDR3 consists of 15 residues. Those who participated ranged in age from about 18 to 89 years and resided in about 24 US areas. Self-reported history from a screening survey and questionnaire set each donor's cohort. Libraries were prepared by immunoSEQ multiplex PCR; TCRdb keeps only in-frame clonotypes and omits some of them. Found here are 470,000 or so clones, approximately 90% of them singletons; the top ten hold 1.5% to 2%. This rearrangement joins TRBV11-3 to TRBJ1-3; D gene uncertain. The sample was PBMCs or T cells enriched from blood (not recorded which). The sequence derives from a woman between 18 and 29 years old with acute COVID-19. The chain's CDR3 is CASSEDGLSGNTIYF. CDR3 bases: TGTGCCAGCAGCGAAGATGGACTCTCTGGAAACACCATATATTTT.